The 28 T cell receptor beta chains below all came from one sample that was sequenced in a study of radiation and T cells in renal cell carcinoma. Profiled with immunoSEQ multiplex PCR; TCRdb holds only in-frame clones, not every one. The profile shows tens of thousands of clones, about 80% of them singletons. Specified time point: blood 2 weeks post-SBRT. Treatment reported: 15 Gy SBRT to primary tumor, nephrectomy 4 weeks later. The sample was blood, taken from a patient whose treatment included radiotherapy and nephrectomy. Receptors were obtained from an older woman with renal cell carcinoma.

This clone was detected a few times. V usage is TRBV2 and J usage is TRBJ2-3, with 10 bases matching TRBD1. The CDR3 sequence is 14 residues long. The ends lost 4 bases at V and 3 bases at J; junction bases unmatched: 1. Germline CDR1 is SNHLY and CDR2 is FYNNEI. The CDR3, as DNA: TGTGCCAGCAGTGTGGGACAGGGGACAGATACGCAGTATTTT. Translating it yields CASSVGQGTDTQYF.

The rearrangement links TRBV5-4 to TRBJ2-2, with 16 bases matching TRBD2. Germline V lookup: CDR1 SGHNT, CDR2 YYREEE (reference sequence). The J segment lost 4 bases and the V segment lost 4 bases, leaving 7 bases of the junction unmatched. CDR3 length equals 18 residues. This chain's CDR3 is CASSGGLAGGPGTGELFF. DNA of the CDR3: TGTGCCAGCAGCGGGGGACTAGCGGGAGGGCCTGGCACCGGGGAGCTGTTTTTT.

The genes are TRBV30 and TRBJ1-2; maybe TRBD1 (6 bases). Germline V gives CDR1 GTSNPN, CDR2 SVGIG (reference sequence). There are 13 residues in the CDR3. V was trimmed by 0 bases and J by 4 bases, leaving 9 bases between them. The CDR3 DNA reads TGTGCCTGGAGTGTAGGGGACACCTATGGCTACACCTTC. Residues: CAWSVGDTYGYTF.

The V and J genes are TRBV6-6 and TRBJ1-2; D is unclear. V was pared by 2 bases and J by 8 bases, with 9 bases between. Germline V gives CDR1 MNHNY, CDR2 SVGAGI (reference sequence). CDR3 length: 12 amino acids. Here the CDR3 reads CASSYSGVGYTF. The CDR3 DNA follows: TGTGCCAGCAGTTACAGCGGGGTCGGCTACACCTTC.

V usage is TRBV2 and J usage is TRBJ2-3; no clear D gene. CDR3 size: 11 residues. Deletions cut 3 bases from V and 7 bases from J, with 5 bases between. CDR1 and CDR2 (germline): SNHLY, FYNNEI. CDR3 protein: CASSDWNTQYF. The CDR3 coding sequence is TGTGCCAGCAGTGATTGGAATACGCAGTATTTT.

The CDR3 protein is CASSLGGPHHNEQFF. The DNA of the CDR3 is TGCGCCAGCAGCTTGGGTGGTCCGCACCACAATGAGCAGTTCTTC. This rearrangement joins TRBV5-1 to TRBJ2-1; no reliable D call. CDR1 SGHRS and CDR2 YFSETQ come from the germline V gene. The V end was cut by 0 bases, the J end by 5 bases, with 12 bases between. The CDR3 extends over 15 amino acids. Drawing the rest from reference TRBV5-1 and TRBJ2-1, the complete variable domain is KAGVTQTPRYLIKTRGQQVTLSCSPISGHRSVSWYQQTPGQGLQFLFEYFSETQRNKGNFPGRFSGRQFSNSRSEMNVSTLELGDSALYLCASSLGGPHHNEQFFGPGTRLTVL.

This chain links TRBV5-1 with TRBJ1-1, with TRBD1 as a possible D gene (5 bases). The CDR3 has 15 residues. Germline CDR1 SGHRS, CDR2 YFSETQ. Between the trimmed V and J ends, which lost 4 bases and 5 bases, there was a span of 18 bases. CDR3 nucleotide sequence: TGCGCCAGCAGCGCTTCAGGTGGGGCCGGTACTGAAGCTTTCTTT. This encodes CASSASGGAGTEAFF.

This chain connects TRBV27 to TRBJ2-5, with 12 nucleotides matching TRBD2. The germline V gene has CDR1 MNHEY and CDR2 SMNVEV (reference sequence). The CDR3 is made up of 15 amino acids. Unmatched junction bases numbered 5, after V lost 4 bases and J lost 5 bases. CDR3 coding DNA: TGTGCCAGCAGTTGGACTAGCGGGATTTGGGAGACCCAGTACTTC. Encoded protein: CASSWTSGIWETQYF.

The chain uses TRBV6-5 and TRBJ2-7; 8 bases are shared with TRBD1. The J segment lost 0 bases and the V segment lost 4 bases, leaving 8 bases of the junction unmatched. Germline CDR1 is MNHEY and CDR2 is SVGAGI. This CDR3 is built from 16 residues. The CDR3 protein is CASSSLTGGSSYEQYF. The CDR3 nucleotides are TGTGCCAGCAGTTCCCTAACAGGGGGGAGCTCCTACGAGCAGTACTTC.

This clone was found once. V usage is TRBV5-1 and J usage is TRBJ1-3; D unresolved. Germline-derived CDR1 and CDR2 are SGHRS and YFSETQ. V was shortened by 2 bases and J by 3 bases, with 9 bases between the two germline ends. This CDR3 spans 14 amino acids. This CDR3 reads CASSFGESGNTIYF. The CDR3 DNA follows: TGCGCCAGCAGCTTCGGGGAGAGTGGAAACACCATATATTTT.

The chain is built from TRBV5-4 and TRBJ1-1; weak D call: TRBD1 (5 bases). V lost 1 base and J 4 bases, leaving 11 bases between the germline ends. The germline CDR1 and CDR2 sequences are SGHNT and YYREEE (reference sequence). The CDR3 is 14 residues long. The CDR3 is CASSLPGTGTEAFF. The CDR3, as DNA: TGTGCCAGCAGCTTGCCGGGGACGGGCACTGAAGCTTTCTTT.

The sample holds one count of this clone. The V call is TRBV19, the J call TRBJ2-5, with 7 bases matching TRBD1. With V trimmed by 3 bases and J by 2 bases, 3 bases remained unmatched. CDR1 is LNHDA and CDR2 is SQIVND in the germline V gene (reference sequence). CDR3 length: 14 amino acids. The CDR3 nucleotides read TGTGCCAGTAGTATTAGGGGACAGCAAGAGACCCAGTACTTC. Protein sequence: CASSIRGQQETQYF.

The V gene is TRBV6-6, the J gene TRBJ2-5; D assignment may be TRBD1 or TRBD2 (5 bases each). The V end lost 2 bases, the J end lost 1 base, and 8 bases lay between the germline ends. CDR3 length equals 14 residues. Germline CDR1 is MNHNY and CDR2 is SVGAGI (reference sequence). CDR3 sequence: CASSYEGPQETQYF. The CDR3 nucleotides are TGTGCCAGCAGTTACGAGGGACCCCAAGAGACCCAGTACTTC.

V gene TRBV19 combines with J gene TRBJ2-1; 12 positions match TRBD2. This CDR3 spans 17 amino acids. Trimming at V came to 1 base and at J to 4 bases, leaving 5 bases not matched to a gene. The germline CDR1 and CDR2 sequences are LNHDA and SQIVND (reference sequence). The CDR3: CASSIVGTSGQYNEQFF. CDR3 bases: TGTGCCAGTAGTATAGTAGGGACTAGCGGGCAATACAATGAGCAGTTCTTC.

The CDR3: CASSPSYQGPNTGELFF. CDR3 sequence (DNA): TGTGCCAGCAGCCCTTCCTACCAGGGGCCGAACACCGGGGAGCTGTTTTTT. This sequence joins TRBV7-6 and TRBJ2-2; maybe TRBD1 (6 bases). V was clipped by 5 bases and J by 0 bases, with 16 bases between them. The germline CDR1 and CDR2 sequences are SGHVS and FNYEAQ. There are 17 residues in the CDR3.

The rearrangement links TRBV7-9 to TRBJ1-1; no definite D call. Trimming shortened V by 3 bases and J by 11 bases, and 16 bases separated the two germline ends. The CDR3 covers 13 residues. Germline V CDR1 and CDR2: SEHNR, FQNEAQ (reference sequence). The CDR3 spells CASSFNKNGEAFF. CDR3 bases: TGTGCCAGCAGCTTTAATAAGAATGGGGAGGCTTTCTTT. Together with reference TRBV7-9 and TRBJ1-1, the CDR3 gives the full variable domain: DTGVSQNPRHKITKRGQNVTFRCDPISEHNRLYWYRQTLGQGPEFLTYFQNEAQLEKSRLLSDRFSAERPKGSFSTLEIQRTEQGDSAMYLCASSFNKNGEAFFGQGTRLTVV.

The rearrangement links TRBV5-1 to TRBJ2-7; 8 bases fit TRBD2. J gave up 5 bases and V 2 bases, and 9 bases lay outside the gene matches. The CDR3 totals 15 residues. Germline CDR1 SGHRS, CDR2 YFSETQ. The CDR3 bases are TGCGCCAGCAGCTTTCAACGGCGGGAGGTAAACGAGCAGTACTTC. Amino acid sequence: CASSFQRREVNEQYF.

This clone was recorded only once. This chain joins TRBV5-1 and TRBJ1-4; D possibly corresponds to TRBD1 (6 bases). The CDR3 runs 15 residues. The germline V and J ends were trimmed by 4 bases and 4 bases, with 14 bases remaining between them. Germline V gene data show CDR1 as SGHRS and CDR2 as YFSETQ. CDR3 protein: CASSEGERGNEKLFF. The CDR3 nucleotides read TGCGCCAGCAGCGAGGGGGAACGGGGTAATGAAAAACTGTTTTTT. The full variable domain, completed using reference TRBV5-1 and TRBJ1-4, is KAGVTQTPRYLIKTRGQQVTLSCSPISGHRSVSWYQQTPGQGLQFLFEYFSETQRNKGNFPGRFSGRQFSNSRSEMNVSTLELGDSALYLCASSEGERGNEKLFFGSGTQLSVL.

The chain is built from TRBV9 and TRBJ2-3; D is unclear. The V end was cut by 1 base, the J end by 6 bases, with 6 bases between. This CDR3 is 12 amino acids long. Germline CDR1 is SGDLS and CDR2 is YYNGEE. DNA for the CDR3: TGTGCCAGCAGCGTATCAGATGATACGCAGTATTTT. Translation: CASSVSDDTQYF.

The CDR3 region is CASSTGGSGTEAFF. The CDR3 DNA reads as TGTGCCAGCAGTACAGGGGGCTCTGGCACTGAAGCTTTCTTT. This chain links TRBV2 with TRBJ1-1, with 9 bases aligning to TRBD1. With V trimmed by 5 bases and J by 4 bases, 5 bases remained unmatched. The CDR3 loop spans 14 amino acids. Germline lookup yields CDR1 SNHLY and CDR2 FYNNEI. The whole variable domain, filled in from reference TRBV2 and TRBJ1-1, reads EPEVTQTPSHQVTQMGQEVILRCVPISNHLYFYWYRQILGQKVEFLVSFYNNEISEKSEIFDDQFSVERPDGSNFTLKIRSTKLEDSAMYFCASSTGGSGTEAFFGQGTRLTVV.

The sample holds a few counts of this clone. The chain links TRBV7-2 to TRBJ2-5; 7 bases are a match to TRBD1. Looked up from germline, CDR1 is SGHTA and CDR2 is FQGNSA. V lost 3 bases to trimming and J lost 6 bases; unmatched junction nucleotides: 7. The CDR3 has 14 amino acids. The CDR3 spells CASSLGDSRKTQYF. The CDR3 region has the DNA TGTGCCAGCAGCTTGGGGGACAGTAGGAAGACCCAGTACTTC.

The genes are TRBV6-5 and TRBJ1-1; D unresolved. Germline CDR1 reads MNHEY; CDR2 reads SVGAGI. Trimming left V 0 bases short and J 11 bases short, with 16 bases between. The CDR3 has 14 residues. CDR3 DNA sequence: TGTGCCAGCAGTTACTCTGGGTCCGGCCGTCTGGCTTTCTTT. It yields the protein CASSYSGSGRLAFF.

This chain links TRBV6-4 with TRBJ2-2; D ambiguous. The CDR3 totals 14 residues. Germline V gene lookup returns CDR1 MRHNA and CDR2 SNTAGT. With 7 bases removed from V and 1 base from J, the gap between germline ends came to 10 bases. The CDR3 coding sequence is TGTGCCAGCAAAACGTCAAGGAACACCGGGGAGCTGTTTTTT. It encodes CASKTSRNTGELFF.

This chain links TRBV4-2 with TRBJ2-7; 11 bases fit TRBD2. Trimming removed 3 bases from V and 6 bases from J; junction bases left unmatched: 4. This CDR3 region has 14 residues. Germline assignment: CDR1 LGHNA and CDR2 YNFKEQ. The CDR3 region is CASSHSGGAREQYF. CDR3 in DNA: TGTGCCAGCAGCCATAGCGGGGGGGCCCGCGAGCAGTACTTC.

The chain combines TRBV6-4 with TRBJ2-3, with 11 bases aligning to TRBD2. After removal of 6 bases from V and 5 bases from J, the junction contained 7 bases not matched to a gene. The length of the CDR3 is 15 residues. Germline CDR1 reads MRHNA; CDR2 reads SNTAGT. The CDR3 DNA sequence: TGTGCCAGCAGCCTGACTAGCGGGAAGGGAGATACGCAGTATTTT. Translation: CASSLTSGKGDTQYF.

The rearrangement joins TRBV7-2 to TRBJ2-3; D may be TRBD2 (7 bases). The CDR3 spans 14 residues. Germline V CDR1 and CDR2: SGHTA, FQGNSA. The germline V and J ends were trimmed by 1 base and 5 bases, with 10 bases remaining between them. As DNA, the CDR3 is TGTGCCAGCAGCTTAGGAGGGGGGGGAGATACGCAGTATTTT. This sequence encodes CASSLGGGGDTQYF.

The chain joins TRBV29-1 to TRBJ2-7, with a possible D match to TRBD1 (8 bases). The CDR3 has 15 residues. V shed 5 bases and J shed 4 bases, with 21 bases lying between them. Germline CDR1 reads SQVTM; CDR2 reads ANQGSEA. The CDR3 nucleotides read TGCAGCGTTACCACACTTGACAGGGGAGGGTACGAGCAGTACTTC. Residues: CSVTTLDRGGYEQYF.

About this clone: A much larger clone is a single base away; this may be a read error. The rearrangement links TRBV6-1 to TRBJ1-1, with 8 bases that match TRBD1. The CDR3 is made up of 13 amino acids. Per germline, CDR1 MNHNS and CDR2 SASEGT. Trimming removed 4 bases from V and 3 bases from J; junction bases left unmatched: 1. The CDR3, as DNA: TGTGCCAGCAGTGTACAGGGGGACACTGAAGCTTTCTTT. Residues: CASSVQGDTEAFF.